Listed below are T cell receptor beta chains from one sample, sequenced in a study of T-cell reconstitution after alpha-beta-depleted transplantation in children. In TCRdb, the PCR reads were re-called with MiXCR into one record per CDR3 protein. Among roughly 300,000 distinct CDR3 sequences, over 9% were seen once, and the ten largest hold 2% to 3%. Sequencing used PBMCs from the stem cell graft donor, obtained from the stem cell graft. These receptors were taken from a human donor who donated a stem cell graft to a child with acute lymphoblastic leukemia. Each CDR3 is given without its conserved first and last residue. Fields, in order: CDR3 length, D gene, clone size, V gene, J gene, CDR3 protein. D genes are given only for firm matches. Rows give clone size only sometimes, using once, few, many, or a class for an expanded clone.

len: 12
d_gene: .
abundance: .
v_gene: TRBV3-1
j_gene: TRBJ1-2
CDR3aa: ASSRGESNYGYT

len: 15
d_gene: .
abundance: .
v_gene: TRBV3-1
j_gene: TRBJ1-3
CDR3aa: ASSQDNLGTLGNTIY

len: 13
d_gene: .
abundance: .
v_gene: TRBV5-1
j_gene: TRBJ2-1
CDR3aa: ASSPTGIQYNEQF

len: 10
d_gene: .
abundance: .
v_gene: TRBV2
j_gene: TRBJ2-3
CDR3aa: ASSEFPDTQY

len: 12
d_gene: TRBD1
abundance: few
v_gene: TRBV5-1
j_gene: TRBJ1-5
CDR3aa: ASSRRGLEGPQH

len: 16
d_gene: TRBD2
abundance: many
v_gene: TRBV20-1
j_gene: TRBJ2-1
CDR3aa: SLYAPPRGRMAYNEQF

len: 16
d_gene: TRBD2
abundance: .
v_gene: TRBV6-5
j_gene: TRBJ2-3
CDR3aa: ASSYYPLVAGGTDTQY

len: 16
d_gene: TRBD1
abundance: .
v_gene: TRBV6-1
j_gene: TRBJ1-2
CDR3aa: ASSPRTGALAFNYGYT

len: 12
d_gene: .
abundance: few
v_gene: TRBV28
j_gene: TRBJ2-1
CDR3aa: ASTIVGALNEQF

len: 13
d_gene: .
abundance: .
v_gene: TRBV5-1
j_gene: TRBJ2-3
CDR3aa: ASSYSGVSTDTQY

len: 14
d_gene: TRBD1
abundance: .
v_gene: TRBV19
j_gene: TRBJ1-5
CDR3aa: ASAPPGGRGNQPQH

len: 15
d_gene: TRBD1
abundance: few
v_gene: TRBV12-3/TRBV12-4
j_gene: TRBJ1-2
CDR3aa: ASSPTDPGGVGFRYT

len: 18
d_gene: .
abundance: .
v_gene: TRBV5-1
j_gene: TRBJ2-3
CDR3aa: ASRPILQFGIGPSTDTQY

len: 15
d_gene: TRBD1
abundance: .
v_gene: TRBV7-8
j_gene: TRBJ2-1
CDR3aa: ASSGNGQVSSYNEQF

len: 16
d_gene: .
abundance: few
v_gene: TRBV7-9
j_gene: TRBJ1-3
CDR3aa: ASSLVNMESSSGNTIY

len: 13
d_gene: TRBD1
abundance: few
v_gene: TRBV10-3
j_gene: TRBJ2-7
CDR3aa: AIRTDRGGDYEQY

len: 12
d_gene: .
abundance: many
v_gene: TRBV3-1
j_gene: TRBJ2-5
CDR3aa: ASSQEFNQETQY

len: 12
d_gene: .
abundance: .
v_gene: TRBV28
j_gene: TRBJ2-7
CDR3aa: ASSPTGSLYEQY

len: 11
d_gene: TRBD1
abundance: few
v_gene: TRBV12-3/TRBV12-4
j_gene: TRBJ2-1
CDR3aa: ASRPTGSNEQF

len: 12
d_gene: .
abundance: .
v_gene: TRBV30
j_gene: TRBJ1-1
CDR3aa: AWSVPELNTEAF

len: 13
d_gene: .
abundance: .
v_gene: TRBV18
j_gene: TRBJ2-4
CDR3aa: ASSPGDGAKNIQY

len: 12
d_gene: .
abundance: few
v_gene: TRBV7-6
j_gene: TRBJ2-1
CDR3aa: ASSPHHTLNEQF

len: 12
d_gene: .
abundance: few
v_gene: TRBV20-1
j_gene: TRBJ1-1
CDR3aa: SARVPRGNTEAF

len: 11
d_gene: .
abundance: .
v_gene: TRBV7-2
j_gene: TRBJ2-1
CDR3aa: ASRGVSWDEQF

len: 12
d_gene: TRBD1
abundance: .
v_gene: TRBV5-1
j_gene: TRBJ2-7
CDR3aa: ASSHGQGVDEQY

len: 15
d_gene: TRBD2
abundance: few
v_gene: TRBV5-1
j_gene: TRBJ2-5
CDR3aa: ASSLLEKAGAGETQY

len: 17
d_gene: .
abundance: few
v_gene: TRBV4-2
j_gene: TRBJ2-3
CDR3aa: ASSQDLVAGAPLADTQY

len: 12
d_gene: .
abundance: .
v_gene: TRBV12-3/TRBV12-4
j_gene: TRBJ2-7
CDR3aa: ASSLNRVIDEQY

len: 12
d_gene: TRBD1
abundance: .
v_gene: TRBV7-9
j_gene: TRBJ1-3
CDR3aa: ASRTGTLLNTIY

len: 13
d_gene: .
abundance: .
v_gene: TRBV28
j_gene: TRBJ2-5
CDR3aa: ASSPYRGSQETQY

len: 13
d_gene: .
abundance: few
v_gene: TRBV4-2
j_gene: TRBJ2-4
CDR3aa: ASSQDRGGPNIQY

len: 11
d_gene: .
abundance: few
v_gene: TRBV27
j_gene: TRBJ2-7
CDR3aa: ASNGPGRYEQY

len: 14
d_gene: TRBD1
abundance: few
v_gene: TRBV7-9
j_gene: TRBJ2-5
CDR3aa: ASSFPPQGAYETQY

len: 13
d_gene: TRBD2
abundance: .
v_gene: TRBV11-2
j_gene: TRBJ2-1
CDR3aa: ASSIASGSYNEQF

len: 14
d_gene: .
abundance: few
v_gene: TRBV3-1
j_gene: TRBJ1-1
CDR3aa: ASSLTVGAGNTEAF

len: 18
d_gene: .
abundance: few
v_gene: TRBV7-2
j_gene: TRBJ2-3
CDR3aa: ASSLALGLARSTSTDTQY

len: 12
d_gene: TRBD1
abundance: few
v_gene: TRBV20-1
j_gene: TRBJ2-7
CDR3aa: SARDPGTGYEQY

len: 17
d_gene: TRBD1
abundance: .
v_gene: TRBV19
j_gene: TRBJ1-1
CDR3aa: ASSIGPGQGWRAITEAF

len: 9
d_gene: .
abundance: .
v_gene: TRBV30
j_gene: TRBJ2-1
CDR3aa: AWTAWDEQF

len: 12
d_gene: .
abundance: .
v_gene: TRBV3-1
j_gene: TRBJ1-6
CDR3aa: ASSPQTDNSPLH

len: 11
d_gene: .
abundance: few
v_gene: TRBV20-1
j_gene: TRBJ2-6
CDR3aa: SGRGWGANVLT

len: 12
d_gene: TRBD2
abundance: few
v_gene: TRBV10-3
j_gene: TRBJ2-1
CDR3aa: AINEGLANNEQF

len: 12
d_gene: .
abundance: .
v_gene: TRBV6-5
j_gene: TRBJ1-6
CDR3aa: ASSYGGENSPLH

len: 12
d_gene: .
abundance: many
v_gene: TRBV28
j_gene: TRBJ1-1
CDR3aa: ASSVQGRVTEAF

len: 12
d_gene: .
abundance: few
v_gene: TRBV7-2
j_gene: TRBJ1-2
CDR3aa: ASSRWGGGYGYT

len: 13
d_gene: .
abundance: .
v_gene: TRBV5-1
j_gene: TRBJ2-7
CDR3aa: ASSLSGASRGEQY

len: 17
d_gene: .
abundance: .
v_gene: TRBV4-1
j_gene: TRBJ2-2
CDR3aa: ASSQPLRRAGKSPGELF

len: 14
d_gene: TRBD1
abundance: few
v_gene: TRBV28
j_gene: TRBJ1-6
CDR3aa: ASNTRTGTANSPLH

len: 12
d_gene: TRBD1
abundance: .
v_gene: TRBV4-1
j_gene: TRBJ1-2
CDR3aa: ASSQDRDRGGYT

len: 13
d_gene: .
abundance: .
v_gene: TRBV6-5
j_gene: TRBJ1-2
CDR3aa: ASSFITRTNYGYT

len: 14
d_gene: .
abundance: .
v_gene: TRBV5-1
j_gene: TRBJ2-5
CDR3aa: ASSFDLLATVETQY

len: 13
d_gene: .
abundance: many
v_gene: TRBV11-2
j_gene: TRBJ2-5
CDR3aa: ASSPRGGVQETQY

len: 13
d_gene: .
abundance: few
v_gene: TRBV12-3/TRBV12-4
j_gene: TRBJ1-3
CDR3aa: ASSPGAGRGNTIY